The present TCR beta chain was sequenced within a study of cytomegalovirus exposure and HLA in healthy donors. Per the germline V gene, CDR1 is SQVTM and CDR2 is ANQGSEA. Trimming pared 1 base from V and 1 base from J, leaving 4 bases between. CDR3 length: 12 amino acids. The PCR made use of 60 Vbeta and 13 Jbeta primers. Assay: immunoSEQ multiplex PCR; the TCRdb copy retains only in-frame clones and omits some. The sample has about 96,000 clones, roughly 80% seen once; the top ten hold 6.5% to 8%. In its sample, this clone was seen once. Sequencing input: PBMCs. This sequence joins TRBV29-1 and TRBJ1-1; D remains unclear. This TCR derives from a man aged 45 to 65 in good health and CMV-seropositive. CDR3 bases: TGCAGCGTTGAAGCCTCGAACACTGAAGCTTTCTTT. This codes for CSVEASNTEAFF.